The T cell receptor (beta chain) described here comes from a study of Graves' ophthalmopathy and Graves' hyperthyroidism. This clonotype has a handful of counts. V was cut by 5 bases and J by 3 bases, with 14 bases left in between. This CDR3 is 14 amino acids long. TCR beta CDR3 amplification used RNA transcripts. RT-PCR in the first round used HTBI primers; a second-round multiplex PCR followed. Each CDR3 protein gets one entry after TCRdb re-called the multiplex PCR reads with MiXCR. The sample holds 230,000 or so distinct CDR3 sequences, about 46% seen once. The sequence was obtained from an adult man with Graves' ophthalmopathy. The specimen sequenced was peripheral blood. J is TRBJ2-7 and V is TRBV12-3 or TRBV12-4; D is possibly TRBD1 (6 bases). Here the CDR3 reads CASSEAQGNYEQYF. The DNA of the CDR3 is TGTGCCAGCAGTGAGGCGCAGGGGAACTACGAGCAGTACTTC.